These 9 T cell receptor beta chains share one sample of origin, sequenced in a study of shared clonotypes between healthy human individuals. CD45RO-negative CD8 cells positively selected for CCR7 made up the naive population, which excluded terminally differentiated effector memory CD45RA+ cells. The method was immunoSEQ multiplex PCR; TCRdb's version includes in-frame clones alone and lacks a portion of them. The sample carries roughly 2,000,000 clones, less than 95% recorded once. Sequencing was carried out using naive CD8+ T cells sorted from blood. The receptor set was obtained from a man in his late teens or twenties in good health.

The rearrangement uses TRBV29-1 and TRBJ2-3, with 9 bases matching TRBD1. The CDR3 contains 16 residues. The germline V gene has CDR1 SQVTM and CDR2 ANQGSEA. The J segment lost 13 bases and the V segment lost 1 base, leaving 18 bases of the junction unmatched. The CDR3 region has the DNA TGCAGCGTTGAAGTGGGTTGGGACAGGGATATGCAAGGAGAGTATTTT. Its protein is CSVEVGWDRDMQGEYF.

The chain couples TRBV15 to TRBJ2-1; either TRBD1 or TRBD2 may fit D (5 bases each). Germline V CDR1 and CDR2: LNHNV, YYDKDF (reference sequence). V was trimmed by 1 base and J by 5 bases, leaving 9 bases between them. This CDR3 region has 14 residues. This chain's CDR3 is CATSRGVGDNEQFF. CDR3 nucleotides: TGTGCCACCAGCAGAGGGGTGGGGGACAATGAGCAGTTCTTC.

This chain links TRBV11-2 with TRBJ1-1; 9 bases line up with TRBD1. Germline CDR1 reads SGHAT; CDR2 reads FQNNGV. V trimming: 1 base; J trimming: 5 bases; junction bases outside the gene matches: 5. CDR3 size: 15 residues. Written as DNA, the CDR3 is TGTGCCAGCAGCTTAGCACAGGGGGCGAGAACTGAAGCTTTCTTT. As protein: CASSLAQGARTEAFF.

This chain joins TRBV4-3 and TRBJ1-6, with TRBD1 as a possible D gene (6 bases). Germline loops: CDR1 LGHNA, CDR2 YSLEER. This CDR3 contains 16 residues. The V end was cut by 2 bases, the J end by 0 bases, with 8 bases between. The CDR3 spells CASSQRGSSYNSPLHF. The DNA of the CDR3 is TGCGCCAGCAGCCAAAGGGGGAGCTCCTATAATTCACCCCTCCACTTT.

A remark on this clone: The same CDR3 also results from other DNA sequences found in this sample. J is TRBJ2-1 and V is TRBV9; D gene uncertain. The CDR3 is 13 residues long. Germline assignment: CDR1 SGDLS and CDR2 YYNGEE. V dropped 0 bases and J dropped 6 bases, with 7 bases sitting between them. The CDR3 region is CASSVVGSNEQFF. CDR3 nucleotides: TGTGCCAGCAGCGTAGTAGGTAGCAATGAGCAGTTCTTC.

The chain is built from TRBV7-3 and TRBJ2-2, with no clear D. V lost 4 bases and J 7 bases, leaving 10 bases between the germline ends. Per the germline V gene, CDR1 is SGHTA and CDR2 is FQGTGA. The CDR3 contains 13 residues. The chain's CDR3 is CASSSTTFGELFF. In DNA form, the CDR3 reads TGTGCCAGCAGCTCGACCACGTTCGGGGAGCTGTTTTTT.

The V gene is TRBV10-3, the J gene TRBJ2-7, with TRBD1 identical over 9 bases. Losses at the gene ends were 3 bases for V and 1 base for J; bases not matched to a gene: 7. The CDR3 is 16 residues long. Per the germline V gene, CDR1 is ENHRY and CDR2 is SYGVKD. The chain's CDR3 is CAISELGTGQSYEQYF. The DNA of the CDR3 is TGTGCCATCAGTGAATTAGGGACAGGGCAATCCTACGAGCAGTACTTC.

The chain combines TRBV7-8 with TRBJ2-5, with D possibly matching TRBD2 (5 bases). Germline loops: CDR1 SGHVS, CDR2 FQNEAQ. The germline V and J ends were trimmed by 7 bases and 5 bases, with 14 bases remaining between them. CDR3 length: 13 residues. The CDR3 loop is CASTSRAFETQYF. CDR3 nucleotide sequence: TGTGCCAGCACGTCGAGGGCTTTTGAGACCCAGTACTTC.

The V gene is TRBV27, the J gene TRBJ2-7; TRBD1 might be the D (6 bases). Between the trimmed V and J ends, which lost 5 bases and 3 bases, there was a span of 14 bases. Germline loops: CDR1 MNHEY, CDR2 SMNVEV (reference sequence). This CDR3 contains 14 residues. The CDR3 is CASSNIQGNYEQYF. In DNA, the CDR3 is TGTGCCAGCAGTAATATACAGGGAAACTACGAGCAGTACTTC.